This TCR beta chain was observed in a study of Tregs in tolerant kidney transplant recipients. Study context: Recipients received nonmyeloablative bone marrow transplants from related graft donors, with transient mixed chimerism.

CD4+CD25+CD127- Tregs, CD4+CD25- non-Tregs, CD4 and CD8 cells were sorted. The assay was immunoSEQ multiplex PCR, and TCRdb's table has in-frame clones only and misses some. The data show about 77,000 clones, roughly 98% seen once. Broader study findings: In tolerant patients, donor-specific Tregs outgrew total Tregs, suggesting antigen-driven expansion. Findings come from small patient numbers and require larger validation.

This clone was found once. Its antigen is unidentified. From germline, CDR1 is LGHNA and CDR2 YSLEER. The CDR3 covers 16 residues. V lost 1 base to trimming and J lost 7 bases, with 16 bases between them. The TCR comes from a human donor who received a combined kidney and bone marrow transplant. The source was CD4+ T cells from blood, collected before the transplant. The chain couples TRBV4-3 to TRBJ2-2; a possible D gene is TRBD2 (7 bases). CDR3 coding DNA: TGCGCCAGCAGCCAAGTTTTAGGGGGGGGATTCGGGGAGCTGTTTTTT. It codes for CASSQVLGGGFGELFF.